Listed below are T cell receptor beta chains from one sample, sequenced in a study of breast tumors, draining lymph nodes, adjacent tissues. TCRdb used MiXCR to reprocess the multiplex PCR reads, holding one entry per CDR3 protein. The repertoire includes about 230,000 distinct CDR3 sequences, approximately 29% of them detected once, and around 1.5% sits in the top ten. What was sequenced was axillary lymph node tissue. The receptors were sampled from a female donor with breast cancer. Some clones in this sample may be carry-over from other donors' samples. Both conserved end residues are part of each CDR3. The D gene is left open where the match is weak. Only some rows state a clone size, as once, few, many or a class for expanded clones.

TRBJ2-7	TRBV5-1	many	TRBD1	TGCGCCACCGGGACAGGCCGATCCTACGAGCAGTACTTC	CATGTGRSYEQYF
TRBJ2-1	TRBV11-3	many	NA	TGTGCCAGCAGCTTAGATCGAAGACTTTACAATGAGCAGTTCTTC	CASSLDRRLYNEQFF
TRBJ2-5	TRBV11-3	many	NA	TGTGCCAGCAGCTTATCCTACCCGCTGAGCCAAGAGACCCAGTACTTC	CASSLSYPLSQETQYF
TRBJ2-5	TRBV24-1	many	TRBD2	TGTGCCACCAGTGTTAGCGGGAGTCACCAAGAGACCCAGTACTTC	CATSVSGSHQETQYF
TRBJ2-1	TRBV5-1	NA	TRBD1	TGCGCCAGTGTTCGGGACAGGGCGGATGACCAGTTCTTC	CASVRDRADDQFF
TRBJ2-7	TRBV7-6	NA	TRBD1	TGTGCCAGCAGCCAACGGACAGGGAATTTTGGGGAGCAGTACTTC	CASSQRTGNFGEQYF
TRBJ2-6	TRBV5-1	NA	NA	TGCGCCAGCAGCTTGACCGCAGGACCGAGCTCTGGGGCCAACGTCCTGACTTTC	CASSLTAGPSSGANVLTF
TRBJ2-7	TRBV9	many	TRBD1	TGTGCCAGCAGCCCCAGGACAGGGTACGACGAGCAGTCCTTC	CASSPRTGYDEQSF
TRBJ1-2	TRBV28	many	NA	TGTGCCACCCGGGACATTGGCTACACCTTC	CATRDIGYTF
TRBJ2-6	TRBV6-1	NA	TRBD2	TGTGCCTCCCGCCCGCCGACTAGCGGGAGCCCGGGACAGGGTTTATCTGGGGCCAACGTCCTGACTTTC	CASRPPTSGSPGQGLSGANVLTF
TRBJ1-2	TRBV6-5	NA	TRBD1	TGTGCCAGCAGTCCCCGACAGGGGGACGGCTACACCTTC	CASSPRQGDGYTF
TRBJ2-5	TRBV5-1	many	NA	TGCGCCAGCAGCCTCATCGCTAGCCGCCAAGAGACCCAGTACTTC	CASSLIASRQETQYF
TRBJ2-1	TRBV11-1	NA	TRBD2	TGTGCCAGCAGCTATGAAAGCGGGAATGGCGATGAGCAGTTCTTC	CASSYESGNGDEQFF
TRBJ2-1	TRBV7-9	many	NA	TGTGCCGTTAGCAGGGCAGGGGCCGACAATGAGCAGTTCTTC	CAVSRAGADNEQFF
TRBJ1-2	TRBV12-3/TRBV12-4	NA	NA	TGTGCCAGCAGAGGGTTACATCATGGCTACACCTTC	CASRGLHHGYTF
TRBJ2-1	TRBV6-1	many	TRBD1	TGTGCCCAGGGCGGGGACAGGGGCGTCCACAATGAGCAGTTCTTC	CAQGGDRGVHNEQFF